This TCR beta chain was sequenced for a study of cytomegalovirus exposure and HLA in healthy donors. In germline, CDR1 is MNHEY, CDR2 SVGAGI. With 6 bases removed from V and 0 bases from J, the gap between germline ends came to 9 bases. The CDR3 is made up of 15 amino acids. Repertoires were generated with immunoSEQ multiplex PCR, while TCRdb's copy carries only in-frame clones and drops some. The data contain hundreds of thousands of clones, roughly 90% of them singletons. This clone appeared a few times. The receptor's source is a woman between 18 and 29 years old in good health and CMV-seronegative. The specimen sequenced was PBMCs. V gene TRBV6-5 combines with J gene TRBJ2-6, with no clear D. Here the CDR3 reads CASSLTYSGANVLTF. The CDR3 nucleotides read TGTGCCAGCAGCCTTACCTACTCTGGGGCCAACGTCCTGACTTTC.